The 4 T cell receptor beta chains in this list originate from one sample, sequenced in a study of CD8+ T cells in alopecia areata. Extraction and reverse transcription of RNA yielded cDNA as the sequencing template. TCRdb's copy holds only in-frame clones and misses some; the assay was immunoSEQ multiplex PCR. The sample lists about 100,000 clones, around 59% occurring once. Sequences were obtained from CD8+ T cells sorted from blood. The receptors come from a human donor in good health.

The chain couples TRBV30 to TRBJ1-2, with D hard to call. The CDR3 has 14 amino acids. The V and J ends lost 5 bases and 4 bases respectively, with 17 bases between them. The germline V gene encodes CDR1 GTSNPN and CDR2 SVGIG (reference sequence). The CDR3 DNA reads TGTGCCTGGGAACCCACCGGTTTCGGCTATGGCTACACCTTC. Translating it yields CAWEPTGFGYGYTF.

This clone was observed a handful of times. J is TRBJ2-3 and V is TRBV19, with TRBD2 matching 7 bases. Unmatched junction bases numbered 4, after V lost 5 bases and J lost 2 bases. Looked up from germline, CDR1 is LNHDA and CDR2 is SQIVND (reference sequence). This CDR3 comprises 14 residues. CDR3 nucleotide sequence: TGTGCCAGTAGTCCCGGGACTATCACAGATACGCAGTATTTT. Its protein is CASSPGTITDTQYF.

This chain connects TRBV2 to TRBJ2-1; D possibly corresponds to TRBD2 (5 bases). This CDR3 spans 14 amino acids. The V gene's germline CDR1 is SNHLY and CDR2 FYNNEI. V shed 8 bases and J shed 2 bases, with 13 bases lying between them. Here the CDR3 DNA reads TGTGCCAGCTCTCTAGCCTCCACCTACAATGAGCAGTTCTTC. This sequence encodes CASSLASTYNEQFF.

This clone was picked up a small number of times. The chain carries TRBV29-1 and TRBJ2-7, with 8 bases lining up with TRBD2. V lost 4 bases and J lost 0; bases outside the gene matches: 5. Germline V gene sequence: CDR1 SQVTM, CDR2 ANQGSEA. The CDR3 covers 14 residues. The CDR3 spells CSVVDGGDSYEQYF. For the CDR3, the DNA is TGCAGCGTTGTGGACGGGGGGGACTCCTACGAGCAGTACTTC.